The rows below give T cell receptor beta chains drawn from one sample of a study of technical replicates of blood from a handful of donors. The table came from immunoSEQ multiplex PCR; TCRdb's copy has only in-frame clones and leaves some out. The data show around 79,000 clones, with 94% seen just once and 0.26% held by the top ten. Sequencing was carried out using T cells isolated from PBMCs. The receptor source for this set is a human donor in good health. CDR3s include the opening cysteine and the closing phenylalanine or tryptophan. D genes are given only for firm matches. Size values are once, few and many counts, or a class for expanded clones, and some rows have none.

>TRBV7-8|TRBD2|-|TRBJ2-7
TGTGCCAGCAGCGGACTAGCGGGAGGGCCTTACGAGCAGTACTTC
CASSGLAGGPYEQYF
>TRBV5-1|-|-|TRBJ2-2
TGCGCCAGCAGCTTGGAGGGGACGAACACCGGGGAGCTGTTTTTT
CASSLEGTNTGELFF
>TRBV14|-|-|TRBJ1-2
TGTGCCAGCAGCCAACAGAACTATGGCTACACCTTC
CASSQQNYGYTF
>TRBV7-9|TRBD1|-|TRBJ2-7
TGTGCCAGCAGCTCTTCGGGACAGAGCTACGAGCAGTACTTC
CASSSSGQSYEQYF
>TRBV28|TRBD2|-|TRBJ2-7
TGTGCCAGCAGTTTAGGGGCGGGGGGTACCTACGAGCAGTACTTC
CASSLGAGGTYEQYF
>TRBV5-6|TRBD2|-|TRBJ2-5
TGTGCCAGCAGCTTGGTTGCGGGAGAAGAGACCCAGTACTTC
CASSLVAGEETQYF
>TRBV6-6|-|-|TRBJ1-2
TGTGCCAGCAGTTACCTGATCGGCGGCTCGGACTATGGCTACACCTTC
CASSYLIGGSDYGYTF
>TRBV4-2|-|-|TRBJ2-7
TGTGCCAGCAGCCAAGGATTAGAGGATACCTACGAGCAGTACTTC
CASSQGLEDTYEQYF
>TRBV5-4|TRBD2|-|TRBJ2-5
TGTGCCAGCAGCCTAGCGGGAGCTCGGGAGACCCAGTACTTC
CASSLAGARETQYF
>TRBV27|TRBD2|-|TRBJ2-7
TGTGCCAGCAGTTTTCTGGAAGCGGGAGGGCCGGGCGAGCAGTACTTC
CASSFLEAGGPGEQYF
>TRBV7-9|-|-|TRBJ2-2
TGTGCCAGCAGCCCCAGGGCCTTGAACACCGGGGAGCTGTTTTTT
CASSPRALNTGELFF
>TRBV6-5|TRBD2|once|TRBJ2-1
TGTGCCAGCAGTTACGGGACTAGCGGGAACTGGGAGCAGTTCTTC
CASSYGTSGNWEQFF
>TRBV11-2|-|-|TRBJ1-1
TGTGCCAGCAGCCACCCGACAGTCATGAACACTGAAGCTTTCTTT
CASSHPTVMNTEAFF
>TRBV20-1|-|-|TRBJ2-1
TGCAGTGCTAGAGTAGGGGGTCTCCAGTTCTTC
CSARVGGLQFF
>TRBV25-1|-|-|TRBJ1-2
TGTGCCAGCAGTGAAGGGCAGGGCTATGGCTACACCTTC
CASSEGQGYGYTF
>TRBV23-1|-|once|TRBJ2-2
TGCGCCAGCTCCTATACCCCAGGGTCCGGGGAGCTGTTTTTT
CASSYTPGSGELFF
>TRBV14|TRBD1|-|TRBJ2-1
TGTGCCAGCAGCCTTTACAGGGGGTCCTACAATGAGCAGTTCTTC
CASSLYRGSYNEQFF
>TRBV13|-|-|TRBJ1-1
TGTGCCAGCAGCACAACGAACACTGAAGCTTTCTTT
CASSTTNTEAFF
>TRBV11-2|-|-|TRBJ1-2
TGTGCCAGCAGCTTCGCCCAAGCCTATGGCTACACCTTC
CASSFAQAYGYTF
>TRBV12-2|-|-|TRBJ1-2
TGTGCAAGTCGTACTATCTATGGCTACACCTTC
CASRTIYGYTF
>TRBV6-5|-|-|TRBJ1-1
TGTGCCAGCAGTCGAACAGTAAACACTGAAGCTTTCTTT
CASSRTVNTEAFF
>TRBV10-2|TRBD2|-|TRBJ2-7
TGCGCCACCACCCCGGGGGGCGGGAGGTTATACGAGCAGTACTTC
CATTPGGGRLYEQYF
>TRBV19|-|-|TRBJ2-1
TGTGCCAGTAGTATGCCGGGGGTGCAGTTCTTC
CASSMPGVQFF
>TRBV7-9|TRBD2|-|TRBJ2-1
TGTGCCAGCAGCTTCACAGCGGGGACCTACTACAATGAGCAGTTCTTC
CASSFTAGTYYNEQFF
>TRBV5-5|TRBD2|-|TRBJ2-7
TGTGCCAGCAGCTTGGATTCAGCGGGGGGGGTCTACGAGCAGTACTTC
CASSLDSAGGVYEQYF
>TRBV5-1|-|-|TRBJ2-7
TGCGCCAGCAGCTTTGGACTACCGAGCTCCTACGAGCAGTACTTC
CASSFGLPSSYEQYF
>TRBV9|-|-|TRBJ2-7
TGTGCCAGCAGCGTAGCTACGGGAAGGTACGAGCAGTACTTC
CASSVATGRYEQYF
>TRBV14|-|once|TRBJ2-6
TGTGCCAGCAGCCAAGGTGAGAGGAGGGGACTCCCTGGGGCCAACGTCCTGACTTTC
CASSQGERRGLPGANVLTF
>TRBV20-1|-|-|TRBJ2-1
TGCAGTGCAAGACTAGTCAATGAGCAGTTCTTC
CSARLVNEQFF
>TRBV29-1|-|-|TRBJ2-1
TGCAGCGTTCCTTTTCTAGGGAGTATAGGCAATGAGCAGTTCTTC
CSVPFLGSIGNEQFF
>TRBV7-7|-|-|TRBJ2-2
TGTGCTAGCAGCCCAGGACTGTCCACCGGGGAGCTGTTTTTT
CASSPGLSTGELFF
>TRBV27|-|once|TRBJ1-1
TGTGCCAGCAGTCCCCTTATGAACACTGAAGCTTTCTTT
CASSPLMNTEAFF
>TRBV6-5|-|-|TRBJ2-7
TGTGCCAGCTTAAGATCGGAGAACTCCTACGAGCAGTACTTC
CASLRSENSYEQYF
>TRBV30|-|-|TRBJ1-1
TGTGCCTGGAGTGTACACGGGTACACTGAAGCTTTCTTT
CAWSVHGYTEAFF
>TRBV5-6|-|-|TRBJ1-2
TGTGCCAGCAGCTACCGGGAGTTACCTCAAGGTGGCTACACCTTC
CASSYRELPQGGYTF
>TRBV27|-|-|TRBJ2-1
TGTGCCAGCAGTTTACTCAGGGTGACTAGGCATGAGCAGTTCTTC
CASSLLRVTRHEQFF
>TRBV15|TRBD1|-|TRBJ2-7
TGTGCCACCAGCAGAGAGGGACAGCTCGACTACGAGCAGTACTTC
CATSREGQLDYEQYF
>TRBV6-5|-|-|TRBJ2-7
TGTGCCAGCAGTTACGGGGCTTCCTACGAGCAGTACTTC
CASSYGASYEQYF
>TRBV11-3|-|-|TRBJ2-7
TGTGCCAGCAGCTTAGGGAGCACCTACGAGCAGTACTTC
CASSLGSTYEQYF
>TRBV6-5|-|once|TRBJ1-6
TGTGCCAGCAGTTACAGTCAGGCTTCCTCAAATTCACCCCTCCACTTT
CASSYSQASSNSPLHF